Listed below are T cell receptor beta chains from one sample, sequenced in a study of T cell repertoires in cytomegalovirus infection. These TCRs are of unknown antigen specificity. TCRdb processed the reads anew with MiXCR; each CDR3 protein has one entry. The sample contains 700,000 to 900,000 distinct CDR3 sequences, 25% to 35% of which appear only once. The sequencing used cultured CD8+ T cells from PBMCs, collected from culture after CMV antigen stimulation. The receptors shown here come from a human donor in good health (CMV status not recorded). Some clones in this sample may be carry-over from other donors' samples. Each CDR3 is given with its conserved first and last residue. D genes are given only for firm matches. Not all rows give a size; the values are once, few, many and, for expanded clones, a class.

V gene	J gene	D gene	clone size	CDR3 DNA	CDR3 protein
TRBV6-1	TRBJ2-5	TRBD2	few	TGTGCCAGCAGCCCGGGACTAGCGGGGAGGTTGGAAGAGACCCAGTACTTC	CASSPGLAGRLEETQYF
TRBV6-1	TRBJ1-1	.	.	TGTGCCAGCACCAGAGGGGGGGCAACTGAAGCTTTCTTT	CASTRGGATEAFF
TRBV13	TRBJ2-7	.	.	TGTGCCAGCAGCCCGGACAGCCTTGTTGAGCAGTACTTC	CASSPDSLVEQYF
TRBV12-3/TRBV12-4	TRBJ2-1	.	few	TGTGCCAGCAGTTTACGGGCAGTCTCCTACAATGAGCAGTTCTTC	CASSLRAVSYNEQFF
TRBV11-3	TRBJ1-1	.	.	TGTGCCAGCAGCTCACGGACGGAGGGCACTGAAGCTTTCTTT	CASSSRTEGTEAFF
TRBV12-3/TRBV12-4	TRBJ1-6	.	.	TGTGCCAGCACCATAAGCCGGGGAAAAGGCTATAATTCACCCCTCCACTTT	CASTISRGKGYNSPLHF
TRBV6-6	TRBJ2-3	TRBD2	.	TGTGCCAGCAGTTCCGGAGCGGGGGGGACAGATACGCAGTATTTT	CASSSGAGGTDTQYF
TRBV28	TRBJ2-2	.	few	TGTGCCAGCAGTCCCACCCCCGGGGGGCGGAACACCGGGGAGCTGTTTTTT	CASSPTPGGRNTGELFF
TRBV2	TRBJ2-3	.	.	TGTGACAGACTCGATGCCCGGGACACAGATACGCAGTATTTT	CDRLDARDTDTQYF
TRBV7-6	TRBJ1-2	.	many	TGTGCCAGTTCTGCCCGGACGGTCAAAGCTAACTATGGCTACACCTTC	CASSARTVKANYGYTF
TRBV11-2	TRBJ1-6	.	.	TGTGCCAGCAGTCCGGGCGCACCCAATTCACCCCTCCACTTT	CASSPGAPNSPLHF
TRBV7-2	TRBJ1-1	.	many	TGTGCCAGCAGCTTATCAGGGTTCCCTAGGTCGGACACTGAAGCTTTCTTT	CASSLSGFPRSDTEAFF
TRBV7-6	TRBJ2-1	TRBD2	.	TGTGCCAGCAGCTCCCCTGAAAAGAAGCGGGGGGTCTACAATGAGGAGTTCTTC	CASSSPEKKRGVYNEEFF
TRBV6-4	TRBJ2-2	TRBD1	.	TGTGCCAGCAGTGACTCGACAGGGGGCGCGAACACCGGGGAGCTGTTTTTT	CASSDSTGGANTGELFF
TRBV4-1	TRBJ2-4	.	few	TGCGCCAGCAGCCAAGATCCTCTTGGGGGACCGAACATTCAGTACTTC	CASSQDPLGGPNIQYF
TRBV6-2/TRBV6-3	TRBJ1-3	.	.	TGTGCCAGCAGTTTCACCGTTTCCGCTCCTGTCTCTGGAAACACCATATATTTT	CASSFTVSAPVSGNTIYF
TRBV7-8	TRBJ1-2	.	many	TGTGCCAGCAGCTTCGGAGACCCTAACTATGGCTACACCTTC	CASSFGDPNYGYTF
TRBV27	TRBJ1-4	.	few	TGTGCCAGCGCCACTGGAGGGTTCGGTGAAAAACTGTTTTTT	CASATGGFGEKLFF
TRBV6-6	TRBJ1-2	.	many	TGTGCCAGCTACCCCGGGGGGAAGGTATATGGCTACACCTTC	CASYPGGKVYGYTF
TRBV27	TRBJ1-6	.	.	TGTGCCAGCAGGAGCGGAGACGGGAATTCACCCCTCCACTTT	CASRSGDGNSPLHF
TRBV4-3	TRBJ1-1	.	few	TGCGCCAGCAGCCAAGATCAGGGCGAGAACACTGAAGCTTTCTTT	CASSQDQGENTEAFF
TRBV25-1	TRBJ2-3	TRBD2	.	TGTGCCAGCAGTGAATATTGGCTAGCGGGGGGGCGGACAGATACGCAGTATTTT	CASSEYWLAGGRTDTQYF
TRBV20-1	TRBJ1-2	TRBD1	.	TGCAGTGCTTCTAGGAAGGGGGCAACCAACTATGGCTACACCTTC	CSASRKGATNYGYTF
TRBV6-2/TRBV6-3	TRBJ2-1	TRBD2	few	TGTGCCAGCAGTTACCCACAGACACGACTGTTAGCGGGGGGGCCAAATGAGCAGTTCTTC	CASSYPQTRLLAGGPNEQFF
TRBV2	TRBJ2-1	TRBD2	.	TGTGCCAGGGGACTAGCGGGCAACAATGAGCAGTTCTTC	CARGLAGNNEQFF